The rows below give T cell receptor beta chains drawn from one sample of a study of cytomegalovirus exposure and HLA in healthy donors. Sequenced by immunoSEQ multiplex PCR; TCRdb stores in-frame clones only, minus some. The data hold 75,000 to 80,000 clones, with 78% observed a single time. Material for sequencing was PBMCs. Every receptor here comes from a man aged 35 to 55 in good health and CMV-seronegative. Each CDR3 is given with its conserved first and last residue. A D gene is named only where the DNA matches it firmly. Expanded clones are given a class, and other clones once, few, many or no size at all.

D	size	V	J	CDR3	DNA
NA	NA	TRBV28	TRBJ1-5	CASSLMQGMQHF	TGTGCCAGCAGTTTAATGCAGGGAATGCAGCATTTT
NA	once	TRBV13	TRBJ2-7	CASSSPGYEQYF	TGTGCCAGCAGCTCGCCCGGCTACGAGCAGTACTTC
NA	NA	TRBV18	TRBJ2-7	CASSPGEYYEQYF	TGTGCCAGCTCACCGGGAGAGTACTACGAGCAGTACTTC
TRBD2	NA	TRBV5-6	TRBJ2-2	CASSLLAGARTGELFF	TGTGCCAGCAGCTTACTAGCGGGAGCCCGAACCGGGGAGCTGTTTTTT
NA	NA	TRBV7-2	TRBJ2-5	CASSSRREETQYF	TGTGCCAGCAGCTCACGGAGGGAAGAGACCCAGTACTTC
NA	NA	TRBV5-4	TRBJ2-1	CASSAGLAGYNEQFF	TGTGCCAGCAGCGCGGGTCTGGCCGGCTACAATGAGCAGTTCTTC
NA	few	TRBV12-5	TRBJ1-1	CASGLARGDRTEAFF	TGTGCTAGTGGTTTGGCCCGAGGTGACCGCACTGAAGCTTTCTTT
TRBD2	once	TRBV2	TRBJ2-5	CASSGASGGQETQYF	TGTGCCAGCAGTGGGGCTAGCGGAGGTCAAGAGACCCAGTACTTC
NA	NA	TRBV13	TRBJ1-5	CAGGGHQPQHF	TGTGCCGGGGGGGGGCATCAGCCCCAGCATTTT
TRBD1	NA	TRBV7-9	TRBJ2-7	CASSQGQGLSYEQYF	TGTGCCAGCAGCCAGGGACAGGGATTATCGTACGAGCAGTACTTC
TRBD1	NA	TRBV5-5	TRBJ1-3	CASSQYRGLNSGNTIYF	TGTGCCAGCAGCCAGTACAGGGGGCTAAACTCTGGAAACACCATATATTTT
NA	NA	TRBV2	TRBJ2-7	CASSERGSYYEQYF	TGTGCCAGCAGTGAACGAGGCAGTTACTACGAGCAGTACTTC
NA	NA	TRBV7-9	TRBJ2-3	CASSGTLNTDTQYF	TGTGCCAGCAGCGGGACTCTCAACACAGATACGCAGTATTTT
NA	NA	TRBV6-4	TRBJ2-2	CASSAGETTPGELFF	TGTGCCAGCAGTGCGGGGGAGACCACACCCGGGGAGCTGTTTTTT
NA	NA	TRBV4-2	TRBJ1-6	CASSQVPGSSYNSPLHF	TGTGCCAGCAGCCAAGTTCCGGGTAGCTCCTATAATTCACCCCTCCACTTT
TRBD2	NA	TRBV7-3	TRBJ2-1	CASSFVGTINEQFF	TGTGCCAGCAGCTTTGTCGGGACTATTAATGAGCAGTTCTTC
NA	NA	TRBV7-9	TRBJ2-7	CSSSFGGGHEQYF	TGTTCCAGCAGCTTTGGGGGGGGGCACGAGCAGTACTTC
TRBD1	once	TRBV2	TRBJ1-5	CASSAGQGSFQPQHF	TGTGCCAGCAGTGCGGGACAGGGTTCGTTTCAGCCCCAGCATTTT
TRBD1	once	TRBV7-9	TRBJ2-1	CASSPNGTVHSEQFF	TGTGCCAGCAGCCCCAACGGGACAGTACATTCTGAGCAGTTCTTC
TRBD1	NA	TRBV30	TRBJ1-1	CAWTTGGSVGAFF	TGTGCCTGGACAACAGGGGGCAGTGTTGGAGCTTTCTTT
NA	NA	TRBV27	TRBJ2-1	CASSTPLTGPPYNEQFF	TGTGCCAGCAGTACCCCCCTTACAGGGCCACCCTACAATGAGCAGTTCTTC
TRBD1	NA	TRBV18	TRBJ2-5	CASSPGQGQETQYF	TGTGCCAGCTCACCAGGACAGGGCCAAGAGACCCAGTACTTC
NA	NA	TRBV4-1	TRBJ1-2	CVSSDGTRVYGYTF	TGCGTCAGCAGCGACGGGACAAGGGTCTATGGCTACACCTTC
NA	few	TRBV5-1	TRBJ2-1	CASSFGSLNEQFF	TGCGCCAGCAGCTTTGGTAGCCTAAATGAGCAGTTCTTC
NA	NA	TRBV27	TRBJ1-4	CASSLGGNEKLFF	TGTGCCAGCAGTTTGGGCGGGAATGAAAAACTGTTTTTT
NA	NA	TRBV12-5	TRBJ2-5	CASGLGVSGGLQETQYF	TGTGCTAGTGGTTTAGGTGTTAGCGGAGGATTACAAGAGACCCAGTACTTC
NA	NA	TRBV5-1	TRBJ1-4	CASSLEGNPEGKLFF	TGCGCCAGCAGCTTGGAAGGCAACCCGGAGGGAAAACTGTTTTTT
NA	few	TRBV7-9	TRBJ1-1	CASRNNRDSNTEAFF	TGTGCCAGCAGAAATAACAGGGATTCGAACACTGAAGCTTTCTTT
TRBD2	NA	TRBV10-2	TRBJ2-7	CASRGLAGNEQYF	TGCGCCAGCAGGGGACTAGCGGGTAACGAGCAGTACTTC
NA	NA	TRBV30	TRBJ1-5	CAWSASYDQPQHF	TGTGCCTGGAGTGCGTCTTATGATCAGCCCCAGCATTTT
NA	NA	TRBV5-1	TRBJ2-3	CASRSGPLTDTQYF	TGCGCCAGCAGGTCAGGGCCTCTCACAGATACGCAGTATTTT
TRBD2	NA	TRBV4-1	TRBJ2-1	CASSATSGRGNEQFF	TGCGCCAGCAGCGCGACTAGCGGGAGAGGGAATGAGCAGTTCTTC
TRBD2	NA	TRBV10-3	TRBJ2-1	CAIRETSGSGNEQFF	TGTGCCATCAGGGAGACTAGCGGGAGTGGGAATGAGCAGTTCTTC
NA	NA	TRBV30	TRBJ1-2	CAWSGGGDYGYTF	TGTGCCTGGAGTGGGGGGGGCGACTATGGCTACACCTTC
NA	NA	TRBV6-1	TRBJ2-7	CASSPGGVTYEQYF	TGTGCCAGCAGTCCTGGAGGGGTGACCTACGAGCAGTACTTC
NA	NA	TRBV27	TRBJ2-2	CASSPSRMADTGELFF	TGTGCCAGCAGTCCCTCCCGAATGGCCGACACCGGGGAGCTGTTTTTT
NA	NA	TRBV18	TRBJ2-5	CASSPPSGQETQYF	TGTGCCAGCTCACCACCGTCAGGACAAGAGACCCAGTACTTC
NA	NA	TRBV7-3	TRBJ1-1	CASSLSSDTEAFF	TGTGCCAGCAGCTTAAGTTCGGACACTGAAGCTTTCTTT
TRBD2	NA	TRBV5-1	TRBJ2-1	CASSLFPAGGYNEQFF	TGCGCCAGCAGCTTGTTCCCAGCGGGAGGGTACAATGAGCAGTTCTTC
NA	NA	TRBV19	TRBJ2-1	CASSMAASRNEQFF	TGTGCCAGTAGTATGGCGGCTAGTCGCAATGAGCAGTTCTTC
TRBD2	NA	TRBV5-1	TRBJ2-2	CASSPGGGLAGTGELFF	TGCGCCAGCAGCCCGGGAGGGGGACTAGCGGGCACCGGGGAGCTGTTTTTT
NA	NA	TRBV27	TRBJ2-7	CASSLTGYAYEQYF	TGTGCCAGCAGTTTAACAGGATACGCCTACGAGCAGTACTTC
TRBD1	NA	TRBV2	TRBJ1-3	CASSQDRGRGNTIYF	TGTGCCAGCAGTCAAGACAGGGGGAGAGGAAACACCATATATTTT
NA	NA	TRBV6-1	TRBJ2-1	CASSSQGRRFF	TGTGCCAGCAGTTCGCAGGGTCGACGGTTCTTC
NA	few	TRBV5-1	TRBJ1-5	CASSFDGYSNQPQHF	TGCGCCAGCAGCTTTGACGGGTATAGCAATCAGCCCCAGCATTTT
TRBD1	NA	TRBV28	TRBJ2-7	CASSLGQTYEQYF	TGTGCCAGCAGTTTGGGACAGACCTACGAGCAGTACTTC
NA	NA	TRBV5-1	TRBJ2-1	CASSFGQSYNEQFF	TGCGCCAGCAGTTTCGGACAGTCCTACAATGAGCAGTTCTTC